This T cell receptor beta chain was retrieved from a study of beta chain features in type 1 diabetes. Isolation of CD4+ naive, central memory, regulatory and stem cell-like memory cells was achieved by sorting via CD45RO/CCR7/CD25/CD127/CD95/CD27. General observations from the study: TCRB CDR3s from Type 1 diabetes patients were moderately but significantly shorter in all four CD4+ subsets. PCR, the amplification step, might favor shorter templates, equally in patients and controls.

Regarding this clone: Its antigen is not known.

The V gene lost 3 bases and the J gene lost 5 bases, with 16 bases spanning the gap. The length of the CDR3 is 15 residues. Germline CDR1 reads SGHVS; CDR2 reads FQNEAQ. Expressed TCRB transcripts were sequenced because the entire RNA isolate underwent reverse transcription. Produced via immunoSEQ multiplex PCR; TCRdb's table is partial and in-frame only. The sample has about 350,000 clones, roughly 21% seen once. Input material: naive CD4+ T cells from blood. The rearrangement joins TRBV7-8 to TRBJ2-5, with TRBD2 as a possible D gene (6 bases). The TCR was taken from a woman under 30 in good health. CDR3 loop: CASSFPRLGRETQYF. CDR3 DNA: TGTGCCAGCAGCTTTCCGAGACTAGGAAGGGAGACCCAGTACTTC.